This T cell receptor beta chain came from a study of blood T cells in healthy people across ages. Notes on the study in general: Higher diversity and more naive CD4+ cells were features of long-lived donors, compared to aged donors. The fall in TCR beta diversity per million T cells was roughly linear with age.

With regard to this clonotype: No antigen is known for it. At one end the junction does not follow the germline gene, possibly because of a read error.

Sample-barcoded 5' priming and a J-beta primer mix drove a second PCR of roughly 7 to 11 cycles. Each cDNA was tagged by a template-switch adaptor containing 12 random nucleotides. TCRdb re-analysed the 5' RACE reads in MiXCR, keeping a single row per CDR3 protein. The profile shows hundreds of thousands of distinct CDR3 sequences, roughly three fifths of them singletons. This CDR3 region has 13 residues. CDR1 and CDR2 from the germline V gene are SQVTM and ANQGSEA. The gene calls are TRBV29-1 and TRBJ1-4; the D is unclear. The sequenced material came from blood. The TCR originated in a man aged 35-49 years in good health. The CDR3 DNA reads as TGCAGCGTTGGCCGGGGAACTGATGAAAAACTGTTTTTT. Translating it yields CSVGRGTDEKLFF.